The T cell receptor (beta chain) under discussion was sequenced for a study of T cells in tuberculosis. Study results and caveats: Low-affinity CD1B-GMM tetramer-binding T cells may have been missed.

Chain pairing is unknown; alpha and beta were sequenced separately. Libraries were prepared by immunoSEQ multiplex PCR; TCRdb keeps only in-frame clonotypes and omits some of them. The sample lists 70,000 to 95,000 clones; approximately 91% were seen once. After thawing and overnight rest, PBMC were stained with GMM-loaded CD1B tetramer, viability dye and anti-CD3 for sorting. C32 glucose monomycolate from Rhodococcus equi was loaded onto the CD1B tetramers. Tetramer-sorted PBMC had been CD14 monocyte-depleted before freezing. Tetramer-negative cells, some 95,000 per donor, were also sorted. The V and J ends lost 0 bases and 7 bases respectively, with 10 bases between them. The CDR3 has 13 residues. Germline assignment: CDR1 SGDLS and CDR2 YYNGEE.

The receptor was derived from an adult woman with latent tuberculosis. Sequenced: CD1b-GMM tetramer-negative cells sorted from PBMCs. This chain uses TRBV9 with TRBJ1-1; D is possibly TRBD1 (6 bases). For the CDR3, the DNA is TGTGCCAGCAGCGTAGACCCCAGGGGTGAAGCTTTCTTT. Translation gives CASSVDPRGEAFF.